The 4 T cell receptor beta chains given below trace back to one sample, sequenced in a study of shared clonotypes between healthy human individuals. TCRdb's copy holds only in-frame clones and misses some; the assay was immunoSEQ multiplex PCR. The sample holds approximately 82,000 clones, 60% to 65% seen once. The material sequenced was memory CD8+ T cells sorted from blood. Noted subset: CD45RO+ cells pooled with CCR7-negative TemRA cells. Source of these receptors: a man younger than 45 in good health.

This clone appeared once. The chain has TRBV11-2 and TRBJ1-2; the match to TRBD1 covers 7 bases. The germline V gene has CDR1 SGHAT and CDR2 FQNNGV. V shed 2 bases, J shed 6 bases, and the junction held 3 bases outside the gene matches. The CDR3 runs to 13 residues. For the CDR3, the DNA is TGTGCCAGCAGCTTATTTACAGGGGATGGCTACACCTTC. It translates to CASSLFTGDGYTF.

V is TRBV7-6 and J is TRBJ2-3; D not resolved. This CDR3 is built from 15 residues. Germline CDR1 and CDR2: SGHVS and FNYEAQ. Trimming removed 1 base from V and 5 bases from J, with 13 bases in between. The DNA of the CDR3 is TGTGCCAGCAGCTTAGGACCCTTACCTCGAGATACGCAGTATTTT. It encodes CASSLGPLPRDTQYF.

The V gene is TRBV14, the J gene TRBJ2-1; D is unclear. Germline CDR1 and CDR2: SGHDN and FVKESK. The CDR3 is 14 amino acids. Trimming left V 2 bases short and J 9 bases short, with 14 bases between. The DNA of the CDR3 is TGTGCCAGCAGCCAACGGTACAAAAAGGGTGAGCAGTTCTTC. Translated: CASSQRYKKGEQFF. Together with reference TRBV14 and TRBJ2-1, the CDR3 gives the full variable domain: EAGVTQFPSHSVIEKGQTVTLRCDPISGHDNLYWYRRVMGKEIKFLLHFVKESKQDESGMPNNRFLAERTGGTYSTLKVQPAELEDSGVYFCASSQRYKKGEQFFGPGTRLTVL.

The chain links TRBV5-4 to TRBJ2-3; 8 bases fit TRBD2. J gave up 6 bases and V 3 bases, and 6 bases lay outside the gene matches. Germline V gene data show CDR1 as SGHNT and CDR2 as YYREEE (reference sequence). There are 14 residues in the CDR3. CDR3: CASSWGTSADTQYF. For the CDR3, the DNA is TGTGCCAGCAGCTGGGGGACTAGTGCCGATACGCAGTATTTT.